Given below is one T cell receptor (beta chain) in context. What it recognizes is unknown. TRB rearrangements were amplified by touch-down multiplex PCR with mixed TRB-A/B primers. TCRdb re-called the multiplex PCR reads and shows each CDR3 protein once, DNA omitted. The sample features 14,000 to 15,000 distinct CDR3 sequences, with 3% to 4% in its top ten. Per the germline V gene, CDR1 is GTSNPN and CDR2 is SVGIG (reference sequence). The CDR3 runs to 11 residues. These data are taken from a study of T cell clusters in autoimmune cytopenias. Background on the study: A median age of around 59 years and mean of approximately 55 years characterized healthy donor controls.

Study-wide results and caveats: Physiological T cell clusters of healthy donors were apparently absent in primary autoimmune cytopenia patients. TRB repertoire shifts in secondary cytopenia and chronic lymphocytic leukemia mostly reflected lymphoma, not autoimmunity.

Each sample's input was 250 ng genomic DNA, 40,000 or so genome equivalents. The same sample was also studied in work on T cell repertoires in aging, cancer and after chemotherapy.

The receptor comes from a human donor in good health. The gene calls are TRBV30 and TRBJ1-3. Sequenced material: peripheral blood. The chain's CDR3 is CAWSPANTIYF.